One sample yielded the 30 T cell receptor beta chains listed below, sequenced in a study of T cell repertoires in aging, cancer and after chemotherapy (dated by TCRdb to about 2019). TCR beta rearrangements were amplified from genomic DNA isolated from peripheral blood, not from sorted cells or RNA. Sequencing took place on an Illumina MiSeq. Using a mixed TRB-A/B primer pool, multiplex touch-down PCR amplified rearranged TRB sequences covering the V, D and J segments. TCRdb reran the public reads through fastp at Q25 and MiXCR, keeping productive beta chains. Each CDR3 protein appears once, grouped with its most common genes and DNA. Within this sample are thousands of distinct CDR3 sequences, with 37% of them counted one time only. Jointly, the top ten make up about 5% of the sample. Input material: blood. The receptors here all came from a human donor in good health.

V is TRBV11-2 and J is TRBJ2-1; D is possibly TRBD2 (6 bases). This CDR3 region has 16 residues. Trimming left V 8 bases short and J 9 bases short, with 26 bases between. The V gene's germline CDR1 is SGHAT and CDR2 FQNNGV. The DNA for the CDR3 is TGTGCCAGCCTACCGGTCGGCGGGATACGGACCAGTGAGCAGTTCTTC. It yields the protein CASLPVGGIRTSEQFF.

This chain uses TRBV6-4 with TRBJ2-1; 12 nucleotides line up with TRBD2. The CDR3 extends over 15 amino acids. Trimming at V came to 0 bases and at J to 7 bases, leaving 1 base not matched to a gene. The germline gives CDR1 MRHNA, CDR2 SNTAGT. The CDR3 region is CASSDSTSGSNEQFF. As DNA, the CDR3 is TGTGCCAGCAGTGACTCGACTAGCGGGAGTAATGAGCAGTTCTTC.

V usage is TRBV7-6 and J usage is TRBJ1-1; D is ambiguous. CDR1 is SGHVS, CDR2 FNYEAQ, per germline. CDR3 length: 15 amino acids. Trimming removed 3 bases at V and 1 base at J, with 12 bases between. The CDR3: CASSFLPNKNTEAFF. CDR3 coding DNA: TGTGCCAGCAGCTTTCTTCCTAATAAGAACACTGAAGCTTTCTTT.

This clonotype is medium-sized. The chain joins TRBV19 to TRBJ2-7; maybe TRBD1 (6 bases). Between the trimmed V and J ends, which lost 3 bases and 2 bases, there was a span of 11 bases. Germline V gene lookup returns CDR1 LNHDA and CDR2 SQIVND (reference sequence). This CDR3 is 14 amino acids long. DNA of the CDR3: TGTGCCAGTAGTATTGCCAGGGGCACCTACGAGCAGTACTTC. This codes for CASSIARGTYEQYF.

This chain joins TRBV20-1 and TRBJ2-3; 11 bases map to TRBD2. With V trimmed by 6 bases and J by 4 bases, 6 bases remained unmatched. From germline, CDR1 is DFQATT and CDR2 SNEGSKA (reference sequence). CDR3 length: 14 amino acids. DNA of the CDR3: TGCAGTGCCGGACTAGCGGGCAGGGCAGATACGCAGTATTTT. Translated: CSAGLAGRADTQYF.

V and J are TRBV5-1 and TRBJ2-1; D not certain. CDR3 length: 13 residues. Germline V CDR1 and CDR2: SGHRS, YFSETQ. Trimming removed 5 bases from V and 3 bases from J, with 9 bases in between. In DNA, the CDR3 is TGCGCCAGCAGATCCGACGGCTACAATGAGCAGTTCTTC. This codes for CASRSDGYNEQFF. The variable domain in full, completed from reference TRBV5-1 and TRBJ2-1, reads KAGVTQTPRYLIKTRGQQVTLSCSPISGHRSVSWYQQTPGQGLQFLFEYFSETQRNKGNFPGRFSGRQFSNSRSEMNVSTLELGDSALYLCASRSDGYNEQFFGPGTRLTVL.

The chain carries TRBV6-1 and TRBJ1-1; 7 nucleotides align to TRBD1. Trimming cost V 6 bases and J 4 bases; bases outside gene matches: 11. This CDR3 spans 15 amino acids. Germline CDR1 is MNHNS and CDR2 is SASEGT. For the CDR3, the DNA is TGTGCCAGCAGCCCCCGACAGGGCCTGGGCACTGAAGCTTTCTTT. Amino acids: CASSPRQGLGTEAFF.

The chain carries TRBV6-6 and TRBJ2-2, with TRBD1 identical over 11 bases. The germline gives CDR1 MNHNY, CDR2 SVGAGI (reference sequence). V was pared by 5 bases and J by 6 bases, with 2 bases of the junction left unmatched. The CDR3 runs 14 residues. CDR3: CASSPGQGAGELFF. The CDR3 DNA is TGTGCCAGCAGTCCGGGACAGGGGGCCGGGGAGCTGTTTTTT.

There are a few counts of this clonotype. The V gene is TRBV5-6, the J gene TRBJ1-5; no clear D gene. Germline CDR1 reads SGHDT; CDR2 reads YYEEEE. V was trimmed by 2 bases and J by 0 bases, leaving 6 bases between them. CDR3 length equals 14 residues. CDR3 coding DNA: TGTGCCAGCAGCTTCGGGTATAGCAATCAGCCCCAGCATTTT. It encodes CASSFGYSNQPQHF.

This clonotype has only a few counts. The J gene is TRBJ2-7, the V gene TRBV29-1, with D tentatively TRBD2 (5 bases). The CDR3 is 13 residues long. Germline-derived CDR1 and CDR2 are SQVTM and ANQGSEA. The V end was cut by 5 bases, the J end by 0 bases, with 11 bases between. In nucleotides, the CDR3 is TGCAGCGTTCAGTTTGGAGGCTCCTACGAGCAGTACTTC. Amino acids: CSVQFGGSYEQYF.

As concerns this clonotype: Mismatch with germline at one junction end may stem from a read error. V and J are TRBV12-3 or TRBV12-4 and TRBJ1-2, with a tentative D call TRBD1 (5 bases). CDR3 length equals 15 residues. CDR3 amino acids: CASRLWSGRAYGYTF. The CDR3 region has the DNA TGTGCCAGCCGTTTATGGTCAGGGCGGGCCTATGGCTACACCTTC.

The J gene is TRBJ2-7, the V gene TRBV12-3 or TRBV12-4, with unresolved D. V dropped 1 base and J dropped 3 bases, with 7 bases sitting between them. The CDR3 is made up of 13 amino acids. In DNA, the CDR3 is TGTGCCAGCAGTTTAGGACCGAACTACGAGCAGTACTTC. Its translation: CASSLGPNYEQYF.

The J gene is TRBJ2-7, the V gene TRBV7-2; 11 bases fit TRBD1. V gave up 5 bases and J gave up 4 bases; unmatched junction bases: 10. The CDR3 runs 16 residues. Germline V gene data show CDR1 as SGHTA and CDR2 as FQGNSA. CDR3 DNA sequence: TGTGCCAGCAGCCTACTGCTAGGGACAGGGGGATACGAGCAGTACTTC. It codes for CASSLLLGTGGYEQYF.

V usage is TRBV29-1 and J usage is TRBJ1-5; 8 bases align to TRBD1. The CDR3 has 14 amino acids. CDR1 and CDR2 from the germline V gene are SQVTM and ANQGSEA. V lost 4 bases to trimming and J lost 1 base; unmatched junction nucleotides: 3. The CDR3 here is CSVASGGSNQPQHF. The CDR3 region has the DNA TGCAGCGTTGCTTCAGGGGGCAGCAATCAGCCCCAGCATTTT. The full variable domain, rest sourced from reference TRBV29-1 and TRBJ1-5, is SAVISQKPSRDICQRGTSLTIQCQVDSQVTMMFWYRQQPGQSLTLIATANQGSEATYESGFVIDKFPISRPNLTFSTLTVSNMSPEDSSIYLCSVASGGSNQPQHFGDGTRLSIL.

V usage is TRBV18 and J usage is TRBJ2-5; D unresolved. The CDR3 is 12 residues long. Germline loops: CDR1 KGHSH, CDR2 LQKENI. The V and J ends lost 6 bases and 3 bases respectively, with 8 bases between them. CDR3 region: CASSPEEETQYF. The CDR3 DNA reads TGTGCCAGCTCTCCGGAAGAAGAGACCCAGTACTTC.

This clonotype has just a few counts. The CDR3 DNA follows: TGTGCCAGTAGTCGGCAGGGGGCGGGCGTGGCCAAAAACATTCAGTACTTC. Protein: CASSRQGAGVAKNIQYF. The chain is built from TRBV19 and TRBJ2-4; 8 bases line up with TRBD1. The CDR3 has 17 amino acids. Trimming cost V 5 bases and J 1 base; bases outside gene matches: 10. The germline gives CDR1 LNHDA, CDR2 SQIVND (reference sequence). Together with reference TRBV19 and TRBJ2-4, the CDR3 gives the full variable domain: DGGITQSPKYLFRKEGQNVTLSCEQNLNHDAMYWYRQDPGQGLRLIYYSQIVNDFQKGDIAEGYSVSREKKESFPLTVTSAQKNPTAFYLCASSRQGAGVAKNIQYFGAGTRLSVL.

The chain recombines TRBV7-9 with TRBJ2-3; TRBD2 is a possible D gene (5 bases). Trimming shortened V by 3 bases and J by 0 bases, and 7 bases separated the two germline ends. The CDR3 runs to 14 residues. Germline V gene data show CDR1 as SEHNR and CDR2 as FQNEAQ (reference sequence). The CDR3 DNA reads TGTGCCAGCAGCTTCGGACTTAGCACAGATACGCAGTATTTT. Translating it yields CASSFGLSTDTQYF.

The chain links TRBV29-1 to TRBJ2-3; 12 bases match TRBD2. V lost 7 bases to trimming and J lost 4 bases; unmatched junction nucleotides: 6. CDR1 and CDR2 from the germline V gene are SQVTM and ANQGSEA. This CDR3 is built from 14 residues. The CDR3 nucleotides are TGCAGCGGACGGACTAGCGGGGAGGCAGATACGCAGTATTTT. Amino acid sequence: CSGRTSGEADTQYF.

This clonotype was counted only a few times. CDR3: CASSLDNWASGESTDTQYF. The CDR3 DNA follows: TGTGCCAGCAGCTTAGATAACTGGGCTAGCGGGGAAAGCACAGATACGCAGTATTTT. The chain uses TRBV7-9 and TRBJ2-3; 9 bases are shared with TRBD2. Germline V CDR1 and CDR2: SEHNR, FQNEAQ (reference sequence). V was pared by 1 base and J by 0 bases, with 11 bases of the junction left unmatched. This CDR3 is 19 amino acids long.

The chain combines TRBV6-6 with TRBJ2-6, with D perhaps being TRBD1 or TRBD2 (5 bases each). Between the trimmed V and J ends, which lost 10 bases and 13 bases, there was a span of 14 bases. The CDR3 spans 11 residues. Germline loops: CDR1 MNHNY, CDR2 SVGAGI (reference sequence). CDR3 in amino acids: CATRGRQVLTF. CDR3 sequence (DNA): TGTGCCACCCGGGGCAGACAAGTCCTGACTTTC.

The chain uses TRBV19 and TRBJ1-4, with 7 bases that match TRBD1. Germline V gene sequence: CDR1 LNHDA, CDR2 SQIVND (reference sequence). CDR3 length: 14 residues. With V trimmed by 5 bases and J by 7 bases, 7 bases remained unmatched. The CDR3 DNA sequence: TGTGCCAGTAGTGCAAGGACAGGACGTGAAAAACTGTTTTTT. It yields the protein CASSARTGREKLFF. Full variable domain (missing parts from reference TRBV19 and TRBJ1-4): DGGITQSPKYLFRKEGQNVTLSCEQNLNHDAMYWYRQDPGQGLRLIYYSQIVNDFQKGDIAEGYSVSREKKESFPLTVTSAQKNPTAFYLCASSARTGREKLFFGSGTQLSVL.

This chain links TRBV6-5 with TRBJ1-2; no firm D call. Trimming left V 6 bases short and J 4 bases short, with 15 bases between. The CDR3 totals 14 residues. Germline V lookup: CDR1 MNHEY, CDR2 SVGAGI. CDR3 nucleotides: TGTGCCAGCAGGAAACTCTGGGCGTTCTATGGCTACACCTTC. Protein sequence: CASRKLWAFYGYTF.

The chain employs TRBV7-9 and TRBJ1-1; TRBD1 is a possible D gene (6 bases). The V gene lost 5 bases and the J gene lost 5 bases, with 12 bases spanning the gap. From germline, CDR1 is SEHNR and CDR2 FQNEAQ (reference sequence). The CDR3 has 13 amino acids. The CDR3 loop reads CASSTEGGTEAFF. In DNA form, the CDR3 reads TGTGCCAGCAGCACAGAGGGGGGGACTGAAGCTTTCTTT.

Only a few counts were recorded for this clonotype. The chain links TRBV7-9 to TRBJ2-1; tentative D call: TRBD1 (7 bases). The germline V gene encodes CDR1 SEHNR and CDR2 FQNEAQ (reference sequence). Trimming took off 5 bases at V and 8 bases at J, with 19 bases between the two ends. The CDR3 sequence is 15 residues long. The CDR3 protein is CASSPPRGRGDEQFF. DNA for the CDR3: TGTGCCAGCAGCCCCCCCCGGGGCAGGGGGGATGAGCAGTTCTTC. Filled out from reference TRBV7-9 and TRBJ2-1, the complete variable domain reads DTGVSQNPRHKITKRGQNVTFRCDPISEHNRLYWYRQTLGQGPEFLTYFQNEAQLEKSRLLSDRFSAERPKGSFSTLEIQRTEQGDSAMYLCASSPPRGRGDEQFFGPGTRLTVL.

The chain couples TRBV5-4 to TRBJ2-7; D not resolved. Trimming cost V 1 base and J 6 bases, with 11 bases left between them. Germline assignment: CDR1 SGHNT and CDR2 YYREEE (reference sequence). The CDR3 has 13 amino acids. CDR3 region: CASSLHPPGEQYF. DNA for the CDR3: TGTGCCAGCAGCTTGCACCCCCCGGGCGAGCAGTACTTC.

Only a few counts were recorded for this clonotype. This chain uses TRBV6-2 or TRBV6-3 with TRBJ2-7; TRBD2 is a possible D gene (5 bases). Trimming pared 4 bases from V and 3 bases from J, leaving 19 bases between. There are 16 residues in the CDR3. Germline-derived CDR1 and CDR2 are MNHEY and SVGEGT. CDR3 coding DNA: TGTGCCAGCAGTTCGAACCCTGGGCTAGCAGACTACGAGCAGTACTTC. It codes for CASSSNPGLADYEQYF.

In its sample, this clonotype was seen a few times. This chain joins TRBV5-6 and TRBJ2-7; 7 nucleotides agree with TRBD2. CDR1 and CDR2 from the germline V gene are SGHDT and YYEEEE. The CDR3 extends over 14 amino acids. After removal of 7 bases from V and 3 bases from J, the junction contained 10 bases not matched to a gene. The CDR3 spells CASAFLGEGYEQYF. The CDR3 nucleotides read TGTGCCAGCGCTTTCCTGGGGGAGGGCTACGAGCAGTACTTC. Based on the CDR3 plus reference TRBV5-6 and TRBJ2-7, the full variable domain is DAGVTQSPTHLIKTRGQQVTLRCSPKSGHDTVSWYQQALGQGPQFIFQYYEEEERQRGNFPDRFSGHQFPNYSSELNVNALLLGDSALYLCASAFLGEGYEQYFGPGTRLTVT.

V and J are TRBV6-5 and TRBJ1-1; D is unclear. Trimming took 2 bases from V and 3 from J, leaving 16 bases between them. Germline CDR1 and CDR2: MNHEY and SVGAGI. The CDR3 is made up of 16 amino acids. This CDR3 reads CASSYREDPQDTEAFF. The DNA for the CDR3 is TGTGCCAGCAGTTACAGAGAGGACCCGCAGGACACTGAAGCTTTCTTT.

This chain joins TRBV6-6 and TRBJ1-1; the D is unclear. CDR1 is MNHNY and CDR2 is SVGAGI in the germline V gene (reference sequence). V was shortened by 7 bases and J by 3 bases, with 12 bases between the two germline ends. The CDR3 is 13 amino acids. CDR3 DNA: TGTGCCAGCACGAGGGCGCAAGACACTGAAGCTTTCTTT. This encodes CASTRAQDTEAFF.

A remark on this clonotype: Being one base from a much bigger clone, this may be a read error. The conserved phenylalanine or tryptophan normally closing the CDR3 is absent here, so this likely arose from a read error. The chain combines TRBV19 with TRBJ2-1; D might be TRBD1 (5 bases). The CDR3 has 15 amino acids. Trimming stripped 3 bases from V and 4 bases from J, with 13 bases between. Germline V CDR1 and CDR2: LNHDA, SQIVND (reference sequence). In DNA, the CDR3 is TGTGCCAGTAGTATTTTCACAGGCGTTTACAATGAGCAGTTCTTA. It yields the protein CASSIFTGVYNEQFL.